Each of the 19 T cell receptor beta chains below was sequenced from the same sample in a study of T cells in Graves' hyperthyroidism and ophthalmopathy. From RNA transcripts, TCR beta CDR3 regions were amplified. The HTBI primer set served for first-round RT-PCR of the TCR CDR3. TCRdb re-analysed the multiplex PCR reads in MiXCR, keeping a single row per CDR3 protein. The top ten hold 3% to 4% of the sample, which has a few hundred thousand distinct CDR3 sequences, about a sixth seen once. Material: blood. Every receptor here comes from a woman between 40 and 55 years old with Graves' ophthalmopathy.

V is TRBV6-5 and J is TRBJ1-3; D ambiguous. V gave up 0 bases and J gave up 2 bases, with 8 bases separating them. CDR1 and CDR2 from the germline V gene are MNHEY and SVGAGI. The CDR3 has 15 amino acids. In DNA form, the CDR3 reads TGTGCCAGCAGTTACTCGGTCGGGACTGGAAACACCATATATTTT. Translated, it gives CASSYSVGTGNTIYF.

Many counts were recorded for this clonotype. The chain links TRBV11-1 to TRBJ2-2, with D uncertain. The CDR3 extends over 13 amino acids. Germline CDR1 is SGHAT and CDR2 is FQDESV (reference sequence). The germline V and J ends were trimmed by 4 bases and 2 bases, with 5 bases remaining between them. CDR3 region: CASSSVNTGELFF. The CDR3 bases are TGTGCCAGCAGCTCTGTTAACACCGGGGAGCTGTTTTTT. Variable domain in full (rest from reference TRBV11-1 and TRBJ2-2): EAEVAQSPRYKITEKSQAVAFWCDPISGHATLYWYRQILGQGPELLVQFQDESVVDDSQLPKDRFSAERLKGVDSTLKIQPAELGDSAMYLCASSSVNTGELFFGEGSRLTVL.

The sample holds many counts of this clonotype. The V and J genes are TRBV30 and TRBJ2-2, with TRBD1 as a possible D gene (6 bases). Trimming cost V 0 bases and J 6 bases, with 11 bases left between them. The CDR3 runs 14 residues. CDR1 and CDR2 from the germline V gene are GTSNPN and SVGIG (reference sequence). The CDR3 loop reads CAWSVLGGPGELFF. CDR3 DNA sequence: TGTGCCTGGAGTGTACTTGGGGGCCCCGGGGAGCTGTTTTTT.

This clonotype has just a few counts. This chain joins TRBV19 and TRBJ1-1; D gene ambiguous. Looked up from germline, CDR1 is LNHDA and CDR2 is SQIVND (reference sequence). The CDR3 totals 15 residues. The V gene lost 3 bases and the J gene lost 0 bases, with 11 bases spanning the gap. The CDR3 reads CASSIKFPLNTEAFF. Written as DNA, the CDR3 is TGTGCCAGTAGTATCAAATTTCCATTGAACACTGAAGCTTTCTTT.

The CDR3 DNA reads as TGTGCCAGCAGTTTAAATCCCGGAAACACCATATATTTT. Its translation is CASSLNPGNTIYF. The chain carries TRBV9 and TRBJ1-3, with unresolved D. Trimming removed 5 bases from V and 4 bases from J, with 10 bases in between. Germline CDR1 reads SGDLS; CDR2 reads YYNGEE. CDR3 size: 13 residues.

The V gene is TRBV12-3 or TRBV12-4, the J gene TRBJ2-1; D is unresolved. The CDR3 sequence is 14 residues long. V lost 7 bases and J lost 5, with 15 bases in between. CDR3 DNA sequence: TGTGCCAGCAACCTGTGGGCAGGCGACAATGAGCAGTTCTTC. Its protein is CASNLWAGDNEQFF.

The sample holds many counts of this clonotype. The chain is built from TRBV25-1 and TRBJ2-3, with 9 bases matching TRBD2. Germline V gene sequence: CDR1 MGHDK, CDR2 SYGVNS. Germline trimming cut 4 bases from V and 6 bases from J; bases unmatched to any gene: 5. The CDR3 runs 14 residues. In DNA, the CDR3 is TGTGCCAGCAGTGTAGCGGGGGCAATCGATACGCAGTATTTT. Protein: CASSVAGAIDTQYF.

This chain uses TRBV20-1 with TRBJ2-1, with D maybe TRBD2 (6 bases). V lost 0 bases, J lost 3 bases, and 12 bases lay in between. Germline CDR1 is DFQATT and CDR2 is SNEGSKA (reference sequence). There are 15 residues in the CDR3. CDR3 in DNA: TGCAGTGCTAGAGATGGGGACTTTAACTACAATGAGCAGTTCTTC. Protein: CSARDGDFNYNEQFF.

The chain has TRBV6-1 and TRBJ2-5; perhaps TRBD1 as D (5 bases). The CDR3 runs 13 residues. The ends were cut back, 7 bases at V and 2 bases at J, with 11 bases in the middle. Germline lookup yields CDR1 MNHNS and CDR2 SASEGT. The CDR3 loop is CASMKGAQETQYF. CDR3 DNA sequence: TGTGCCAGCATGAAAGGGGCGCAAGAGACCCAGTACTTC.

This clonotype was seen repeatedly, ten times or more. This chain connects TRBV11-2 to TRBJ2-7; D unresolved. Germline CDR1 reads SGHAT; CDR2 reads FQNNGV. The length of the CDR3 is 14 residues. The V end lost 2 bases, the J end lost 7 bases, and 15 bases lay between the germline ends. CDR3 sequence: CASSLTPLVREQYF. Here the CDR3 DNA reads TGTGCCAGCAGCTTAACTCCCTTGGTGCGGGAGCAGTACTTC.

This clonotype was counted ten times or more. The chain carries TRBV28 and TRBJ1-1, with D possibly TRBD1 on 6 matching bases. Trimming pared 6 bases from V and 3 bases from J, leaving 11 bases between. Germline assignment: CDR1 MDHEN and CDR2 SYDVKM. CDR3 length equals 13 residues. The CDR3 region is CASRGGGDTEAFF. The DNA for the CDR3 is TGTGCCAGCAGGGGAGGGGGGGACACTGAAGCTTTCTTT.

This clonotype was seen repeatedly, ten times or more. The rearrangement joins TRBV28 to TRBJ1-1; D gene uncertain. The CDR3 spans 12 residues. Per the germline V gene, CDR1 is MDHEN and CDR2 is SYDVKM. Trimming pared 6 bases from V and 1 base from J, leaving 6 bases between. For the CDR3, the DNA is TGTGCCAGCAGGATGAGGAACACTGAAGCTTTCTTT. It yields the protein CASRMRNTEAFF.

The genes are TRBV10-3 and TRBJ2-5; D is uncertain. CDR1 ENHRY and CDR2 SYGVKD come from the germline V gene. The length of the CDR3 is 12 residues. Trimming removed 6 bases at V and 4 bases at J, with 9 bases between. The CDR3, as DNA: TGTGCCATCAGGTCGGACGGAGAGACCCAGTACTTC. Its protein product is CAIRSDGETQYF.

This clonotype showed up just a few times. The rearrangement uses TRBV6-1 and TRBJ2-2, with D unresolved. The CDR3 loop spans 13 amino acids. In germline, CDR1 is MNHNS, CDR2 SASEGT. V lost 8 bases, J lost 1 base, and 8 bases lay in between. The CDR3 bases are TGTGCCAGCGGCCAGGTGAACACCGGGGAGCTGTTTTTT. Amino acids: CASGQVNTGELFF.

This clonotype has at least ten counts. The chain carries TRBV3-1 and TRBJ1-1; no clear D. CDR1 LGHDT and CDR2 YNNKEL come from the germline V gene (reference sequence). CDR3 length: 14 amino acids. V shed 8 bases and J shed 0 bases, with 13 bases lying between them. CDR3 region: CASLLSGVNTEAFF. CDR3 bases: TGTGCCAGCCTCCTAAGCGGGGTGAACACTGAAGCTTTCTTT.

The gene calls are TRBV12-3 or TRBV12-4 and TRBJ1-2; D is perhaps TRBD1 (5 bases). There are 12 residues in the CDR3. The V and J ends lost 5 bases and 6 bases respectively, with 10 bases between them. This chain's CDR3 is CASSPGGDGYTF. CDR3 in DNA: TGTGCCAGCAGTCCGGGGGGGGATGGCTACACCTTC.

CDR3: CASSPLQTLGVTEAFF. CDR3 coding DNA: TGTGCCAGCTCACCATTACAGACCCTCGGCGTCACTGAAGCTTTCTTT. The gene calls are TRBV18 and TRBJ1-1; no firm D call. The CDR3 is 16 residues long. Trimming shortened V by 2 bases and J by 4 bases, and 17 bases separated the two germline ends. The germline V gene encodes CDR1 KGHSH and CDR2 LQKENI.

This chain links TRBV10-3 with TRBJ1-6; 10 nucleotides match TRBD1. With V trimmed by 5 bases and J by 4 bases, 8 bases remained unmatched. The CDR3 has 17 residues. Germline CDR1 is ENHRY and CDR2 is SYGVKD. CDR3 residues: CAISSRDRGAYNSPLHF. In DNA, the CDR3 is TGTGCCATCAGTAGCCGGGACAGGGGAGCTTATAATTCACCCCTCCACTTT.

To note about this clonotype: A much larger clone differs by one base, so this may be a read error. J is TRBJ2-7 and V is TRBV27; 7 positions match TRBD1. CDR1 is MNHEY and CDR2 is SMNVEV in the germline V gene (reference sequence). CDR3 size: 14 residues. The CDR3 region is CVSSWGQSSYEQYF. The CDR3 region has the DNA TGTGTCAGCAGCTGGGGACAGAGCTCCTACGAGCAGTACTTC.